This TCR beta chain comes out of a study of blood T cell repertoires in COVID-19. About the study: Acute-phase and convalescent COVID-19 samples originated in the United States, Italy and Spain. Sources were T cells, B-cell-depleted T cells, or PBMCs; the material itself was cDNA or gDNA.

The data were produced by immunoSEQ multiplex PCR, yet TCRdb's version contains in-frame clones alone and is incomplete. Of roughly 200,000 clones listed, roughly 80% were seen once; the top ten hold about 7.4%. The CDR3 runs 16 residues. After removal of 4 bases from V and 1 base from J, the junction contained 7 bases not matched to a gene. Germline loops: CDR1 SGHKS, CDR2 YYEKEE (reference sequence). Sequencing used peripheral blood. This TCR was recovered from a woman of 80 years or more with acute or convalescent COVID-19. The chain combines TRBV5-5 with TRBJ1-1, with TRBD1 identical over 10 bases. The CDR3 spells CASSHRDRGQNTEAFF. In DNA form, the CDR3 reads TGTGCCAGCAGCCACCGGGACAGGGGCCAGAACACTGAAGCTTTCTTT.